The TCR beta chain described here comes from a study of T cells in Graves' hyperthyroidism and ophthalmopathy. The TCR beta CDR3 regions underwent amplification using RNA transcripts as the source. First-round RT-PCR with HTBI primers amplified the TCR CDR3 region. TCRdb reprocessed the multiplex PCR reads via MiXCR and lists one record per CDR3 protein. Of some 530,000 distinct CDR3 sequences listed, approximately 23% were seen once; the top ten hold about 53%. The CDR3 totals 12 residues. From germline, CDR1 is DFQATT and CDR2 SNEGSKA (reference sequence). Trimming left V 7 bases short and J 2 bases short, with 9 bases between.

The sequence was collected from a woman in her 70s with Graves' ophthalmopathy. The rearrangement links TRBV20-1 to TRBJ2-1, with D perhaps given as TRBD1 or TRBD2 (5 bases each). Sequenced sample: blood. CDR3 loop: CSGGEPYNEQFF. Written as DNA, the CDR3 is TGCAGTGGAGGGGAGCCCTACAATGAGCAGTTCTTC.